This T cell receptor (beta chain) was recorded in a study of OX40 agonist ivuxolimab in advanced cancers. The overall study: Patients received the agonistic anti-OX40 (CD134) antibody ivuxolimab. General study findings and limits: More expanded clones were found, on average, in CD8+ than in CD4+ T cells.

Some clones are missing from TCRdb's copy, which holds only in-frame ones; the method was immunoSEQ multiplex PCR. The table has tens of thousands of clones, 84% seen once. Samples of blood were obtained at baseline, on cycle 4 day 1, and on cycle 7 day 1. CDR1 and CDR2 (germline): SGHTS, YDEGEE. Trimming pared 4 bases from V and 0 bases from J, leaving 13 bases between. The CDR3 has 15 residues. A word on this clone: Its specificity is not known.

The TCR comes from an adult with an advanced solid tumor such as melanoma, head and neck, liver or kidney cancer. This material consisted of CD4+ or CD8+ T cells sorted from blood, taken in a trial of the OX40 agonist ivuxolimab. V and J are TRBV5-8 and TRBJ1-1; no clear D. The CDR3 reads CASSTNRLMNTEAFF. The CDR3 DNA is TGTGCCAGCAGCACAAACCGACTCATGAACACTGAAGCTTTCTTT. The full variable domain, in which reference TRBV5-8 and TRBJ1-1 provide the parts outside the CDR3, is EAGVTQSPTHLIKTRGQQATLRCSPISGHTSVYWYQQALGLGLQFLLWYDEGEERNRGNFPPRFSGRQFPNYSSELNVNALELEDSALYLCASSTNRLMNTEAFFGQGTRLTVV.